The 8 T cell receptor beta chains presented below share a single source sample, sequenced in a study of blood T cell repertoires in COVID-19. Using immunoSEQ multiplex PCR, the repertoire was profiled, and TCRdb retains in-frame clones only, with some absent. The sample includes approximately 100,000 clones, around 89% of them seen just once. The specimen was peripheral blood. The receptors come from a human donor with acute or convalescent COVID-19. The donor label of this sample is uncertain.

The V and J genes are TRBV7-9 and TRBJ1-2, with 9 bases matching TRBD1. The germline V gene encodes CDR1 SEHNR and CDR2 FQNEAQ (reference sequence). The CDR3 has 16 amino acids. Germline trimming cut 3 bases from V and 4 bases from J; bases unmatched to any gene: 9. CDR3 DNA sequence: TGTGCCAGCAGCTTCCCTAAGGACAGGGGTGGCTATGGCTACACCTTC. Its translation: CASSFPKDRGGYGYTF.

This rearrangement joins TRBV29-1 to TRBJ1-4, with D unresolved. Deletions cut 3 bases from V and 7 bases from J, with 12 bases between. CDR1 and CDR2 (germline): SQVTM, ANQGSEA. The CDR3 covers 13 residues. In DNA form, the CDR3 reads TGCAGCGTTGACGGGGAGGGTGGTGAAAAACTGTTTTTT. It yields the protein CSVDGEGGEKLFF.

The V gene is TRBV24-1, the J gene TRBJ1-3; 7 bases are a match to TRBD1. This CDR3 has 17 amino acids. After removal of 0 bases from V and 0 bases from J, the junction contained 4 bases not matched to a gene. Germline values: CDR1 KGHDR, CDR2 SFDVKD. CDR3 loop: CATSDLPGQSSGNTIYF. The CDR3 region has the DNA TGTGCCACCAGTGATTTGCCGGGACAGTCCTCTGGAAACACCATATATTTT.

The chain has TRBV6-2 or TRBV6-3 and TRBJ2-7; 9 bases map to TRBD2. Losses at the gene ends were 4 bases for V and 0 bases for J; bases not matched to a gene: 19. This CDR3 region has 20 residues. Per germline, CDR1 MNHEY and CDR2 SVGEGT. CDR3 coding DNA: TGTGCCAGCAGTTCTCCCACTAGCGGGCATGGACGTCGAAGCTCCTACGAGCAGTACTTC. Residues: CASSSPTSGHGRRSSYEQYF.

This chain joins TRBV7-9 and TRBJ1-1; D perhaps matches TRBD1 (6 bases). Trimming pared 5 bases from V and 6 bases from J, leaving 16 bases between. Per the germline V gene, CDR1 is SEHNR and CDR2 is FQNEAQ (reference sequence). The CDR3 has 14 amino acids. In DNA, the CDR3 is TGTGCCAGCAGCCCCCGACAGGAGGAGGCTGAAGCTTTCTTT. It is translated as CASSPRQEEAEAFF.

The chain employs TRBV6-6 and TRBJ2-3; D is unresolved. The CDR3 runs 15 residues. The V end was cut by 4 bases, the J end by 4 bases, with 15 bases between. Germline loops: CDR1 MNHNY, CDR2 SVGAGI (reference sequence). The CDR3 region has the DNA TGTGCCAGCAGTTCACCGGCCCTGAGGCCAGATACGCAGTATTTT. Its protein is CASSSPALRPDTQYF.

V and J are TRBV28 and TRBJ1-5; no reliable D call. The CDR3 has 14 residues. The ends were cut back, 6 bases at V and 6 bases at J, with 15 bases in the middle. Germline loops: CDR1 MDHEN, CDR2 SYDVKM. Here the CDR3 reads CASRAGRGGQPQHF. In DNA form, the CDR3 reads TGTGCCAGCAGGGCTGGGCGGGGAGGTCAGCCCCAGCATTTT.

This rearrangement joins TRBV28 to TRBJ1-2; 7 bases align to TRBD1. This CDR3 contains 13 residues. With V trimmed by 1 base and J by 5 bases, 1 base remained unmatched. Germline CDR1 MDHEN, CDR2 SYDVKM. The CDR3 region is CASSLSGGYGYTF. Here the CDR3 DNA reads TGTGCCAGCAGTTTATCAGGGGGGTATGGCTACACCTTC.